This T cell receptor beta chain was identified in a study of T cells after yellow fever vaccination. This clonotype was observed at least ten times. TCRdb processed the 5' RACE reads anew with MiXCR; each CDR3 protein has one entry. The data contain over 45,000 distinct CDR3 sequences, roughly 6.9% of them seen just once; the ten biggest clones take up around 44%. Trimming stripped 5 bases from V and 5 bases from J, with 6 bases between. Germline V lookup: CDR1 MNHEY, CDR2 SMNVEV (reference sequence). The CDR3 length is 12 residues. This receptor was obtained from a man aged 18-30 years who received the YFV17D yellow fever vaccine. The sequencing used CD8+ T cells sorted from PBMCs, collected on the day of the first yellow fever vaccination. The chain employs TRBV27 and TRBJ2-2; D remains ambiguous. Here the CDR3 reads CASSLPTGELFF. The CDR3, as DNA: TGTGCCAGCAGTCTCCCTACCGGGGAGCTGTTTTTT.